This paragraph covers one T cell receptor beta chain sequence. These data are taken from a study of blood T cell repertoires in COVID-19. Using immunoSEQ multiplex PCR, the repertoire was profiled, and TCRdb retains in-frame clones only, with some absent. The sample lists 70,000 or so clones, roughly 80% seen once, with about 19% in the top ten. Germline CDR1 and CDR2: LGHDT and YNNKEL (reference sequence). The CDR3 loop spans 14 amino acids. Trimming shortened V by 2 bases and J by 9 bases, and 13 bases separated the two germline ends. This TCR derives from a human donor in a cohort sampled during active COVID-19. This sequence joins TRBV3-1 (or the pseudogene TRBV3-2) and TRBJ1-4; possible D gene TRBD1, 5 bases. The sequencing sample was made of peripheral blood. The chain's CDR3 is CASSQRQGGQKLFF. The CDR3 DNA sequence: TGTGCCAGCAGCCAAAGGCAGGGTGGACAAAAACTGTTTTTT.